This passage covers 32 T cell receptor beta chains from one sample sequenced in a study of T cell responses to AZD1222 COVID-19 vaccine. The assay was immunoSEQ multiplex PCR, and TCRdb's table has in-frame clones only and misses some. The top ten clones hold around 6% of a sample with tens of thousands of clones, approximately 90% of them seen once. The specimen was peripheral blood, collected on day 0 of AZD1222 vaccination. The receptors stem from an adult in good health.

This sequence joins TRBV7-9 and TRBJ2-1, with D possibly TRBD2 on 7 matching bases. CDR1 and CDR2 (germline): SEHNR, FQNEAQ (reference sequence). CDR3 length: 16 amino acids. V was trimmed by 2 bases and J by 6 bases, leaving 17 bases between them. The DNA for the CDR3 is TGTGCCAGCAGCTTACCGGGGGGCCCCCCTGTCAATGAGCAGTTCTTC. Its protein is CASSLPGGPPVNEQFF.

The chain recombines TRBV7-6 with TRBJ1-5; D remains unclear. The CDR3 spans 14 residues. In germline, CDR1 is SGHVS, CDR2 FNYEAQ. V lost 1 base and J lost 3, with 7 bases in between. The CDR3 region has the DNA TGTGCCAGCAGCTTAGGGGGATTCAATCAGCCCCAGCATTTT. Translated, it gives CASSLGGFNQPQHF.

The chain carries TRBV5-1 and TRBJ2-7; D call uncertain. Germline CDR1 SGHRS, CDR2 YFSETQ. V lost 3 bases to trimming and J lost 4 bases, with 11 bases between them. The CDR3 loop spans 13 amino acids. The CDR3 loop reads CASSSHGEYEQYF. The CDR3 DNA sequence: TGCGCCAGCAGCTCCCACGGAGAGTACGAGCAGTACTTC.

V gene TRBV7-2 combines with J gene TRBJ2-3; 10 bases match TRBD2. With 8 bases clipped from V and 6 bases from J, the junction kept 17 bases outside the gene matches. CDR1 and CDR2 from the germline V gene are SGHTA and FQGNSA. This CDR3 comprises 17 residues. CDR3 amino acids: CASPPGGISGGLDTQYF. The CDR3 region has the DNA TGTGCCAGCCCCCCGGGGGGGATTAGCGGGGGGCTGGATACGCAGTATTTT.

This clone has more than one count but fewer than ten. This rearrangement joins TRBV18 to TRBJ1-5; 10 positions match TRBD1. Trimming at V came to 6 bases and at J to 6 bases, leaving 14 bases not matched to a gene. The CDR3 covers 17 residues. Germline assignment: CDR1 KGHSH and CDR2 LQKENI. The CDR3, as DNA: TGTGCCAGCTCTAGCCAATCCCGGGACAGGGGCAGTCAGCCCCAGCATTTT. Translated, it gives CASSSQSRDRGSQPQHF. Full variable domain (rest looked up from reference TRBV18 and TRBJ1-5): NAGVMQNPRHLVRRRGQEARLRCSPMKGHSHVYWYRQLPEEGLKFMVYLQKENIIDESGMPKERFSAEFPKEGPSILRIQQVVRGDSAAYFCASSSQSRDRGSQPQHFGDGTRLSIL.

The chain joins TRBV6-5 to TRBJ2-3; D may be TRBD1 or TRBD2 (6 bases each). The germline V gene has CDR1 MNHEY and CDR2 SVGAGI. CDR3 length: 16 amino acids. With 4 bases removed from V and 6 bases from J, the gap between germline ends came to 20 bases. Here the CDR3 DNA reads TGTGCCAGCAGTTTCGAGGGGGGACTCTCCATCGATACGCAGTATTTT. Amino acid sequence: CASSFEGGLSIDTQYF.

This clone was seen repeatedly, ten times or more. The V and J genes are TRBV5-8 and TRBJ1-2; D unresolved. Trimming removed 4 bases from V and 1 base from J, with 17 bases in between. Germline CDR1 and CDR2: SGHTS and YDEGEE. The CDR3 extends over 16 amino acids. CDR3 sequence (DNA): TGTGCCAGCAGCGCAGATATGCCTTACAATAACTATGGCTACACCTTC. Its translation: CASSADMPYNNYGYTF.

The chain is built from TRBV6-4 and TRBJ1-1; TRBD1 aligns across 8 bases. Trimming removed 7 bases from V and 3 bases from J; junction bases left unmatched: 10. The CDR3 length is 15 residues. Per the germline V gene, CDR1 is MRHNA and CDR2 is SNTAGT. The CDR3 is CASKPAGTGYTEAFF. CDR3 bases: TGTGCCAGCAAACCCGCCGGGACAGGATACACTGAAGCTTTCTTT.

This chain connects TRBV7-9 to TRBJ1-4; D is uncertain. The CDR3 sequence is 14 residues long. V was pared by 5 bases and J by 6 bases, with 13 bases between. Per germline, CDR1 SEHNR and CDR2 FQNEAQ (reference sequence). In DNA, the CDR3 is TGTGCCAGCAGCCCCCTTAGCAGTTATGAAAAACTGTTTTTT. Translating gives CASSPLSSYEKLFF.

Written as DNA, the CDR3 is TGTGCCATCAGTGAAGCAGGGGGATATAATTCACCCCTCCACTTT. It yields the protein CAISEAGGYNSPLHF. The rearrangement uses TRBV10-3 and TRBJ1-6; the match to TRBD1 covers 7 bases. CDR1 and CDR2 (germline): ENHRY, SYGVKD. The length of the CDR3 is 15 residues. The trim removed 3 bases at V and 4 bases at J, leaving 3 bases unmatched.

The rearrangement uses TRBV2 and TRBJ2-5; D tentatively reads TRBD1 or TRBD2 (5 bases each). V lost 6 bases and J lost 7, with 21 bases in between. The CDR3 has 15 amino acids. Germline V CDR1 and CDR2: SNHLY, FYNNEI. In DNA, the CDR3 is TGTGCCAGCAGCCCGTTGATTGGGACGGCCGTGACCCAGTACTTC. Translated: CASSPLIGTAVTQYF. Using reference TRBV2 and TRBJ2-5 for the parts outside the CDR3, the full variable domain is EPEVTQTPSHQVTQMGQEVILRCVPISNHLYFYWYRQILGQKVEFLVSFYNNEISEKSEIFDDQFSVERPDGSNFTLKIRSTKLEDSAMYFCASSPLIGTAVTQYFGPGTRLLVL.

The CDR3 is CASSLSTGANQPQHF. The CDR3 DNA reads as TGTGCCAGCAGTTTATCGACTGGAGCTAATCAGCCCCAGCATTTT. This chain links TRBV27 with TRBJ1-5; D remains unclear. The CDR3 runs to 15 residues. Germline V CDR1 and CDR2: MNHEY, SMNVEV (reference sequence). Trimming pared 0 bases from V and 4 bases from J, leaving 10 bases between.

As concerns this clone: Other DNA sequences within the sample encode an identical CDR3. The J gene is TRBJ1-2, the V gene TRBV18; no reliable D call. Germline V gene sequence: CDR1 KGHSH, CDR2 LQKENI. The germline V and J ends were trimmed by 2 bases and 0 bases, with 4 bases remaining between them. CDR3 length equals 13 residues. CDR3 bases: TGTGCCAGCTCACCAGGGCCTAACTATGGCTACACCTTC. Amino acid sequence: CASSPGPNYGYTF.

The chain recombines TRBV10-3 with TRBJ2-1; the D gene is possibly TRBD2 (6 bases). Trimming pared 8 bases from V and 15 bases from J, leaving 20 bases between. The CDR3 consists of 12 residues. Germline V CDR1 and CDR2: ENHRY, SYGVKD. The CDR3 DNA reads as TGTGCCATCGCTGGGGGGACTGAGAACCCGTTCTTC. Protein product: CAIAGGTENPFF.

This clone was detected once. J is TRBJ1-2 and V is TRBV19, with D unclear. From germline, CDR1 is LNHDA and CDR2 SQIVND (reference sequence). V lost 3 bases, J lost 4 bases, and 9 bases lay in between. The CDR3 sequence is 13 residues long. CDR3 in DNA: TGTGCCAGTAGTATTGACGCGGCCTATGGCTACACCTTC. This translates into CASSIDAAYGYTF.

CDR3 sequence: CASIPAGYYGYTF. Here the CDR3 DNA reads TGTGCCAGCATTCCGGCAGGGTACTATGGCTACACCTTC. The chain uses TRBV28 and TRBJ1-2; weak D call: TRBD1 (5 bases). V was clipped by 7 bases and J by 3 bases, with 12 bases between them. The germline V gene has CDR1 MDHEN and CDR2 SYDVKM. This CDR3 is 13 amino acids long.

V and J are TRBV20-1 and TRBJ2-5, with TRBD2 identical over 11 bases. Germline assignment: CDR1 DFQATT and CDR2 SNEGSKA (reference sequence). The CDR3 has 14 amino acids. Losses at the gene ends were 3 bases for V and 5 bases for J; bases not matched to a gene: 5. The chain's CDR3 is CSASLAGGGETQYF. CDR3 bases: TGCAGTGCTAGTCTAGCGGGGGGCGGGGAGACCCAGTACTTC.

The chain combines TRBV10-1 with TRBJ2-7; the D is unclear. V was clipped by 6 bases and J by 5 bases, with 17 bases between them. Germline CDR1 and CDR2: WNHNN and SYGVQD (reference sequence). This CDR3 has 14 residues. The CDR3 DNA follows: TGCGCCAGCAGCGATAGGACCCCACTGGACGAGCAGTACTTC. Translation gives CASSDRTPLDEQYF.

The chain recombines TRBV7-6 with TRBJ2-3; 10 nucleotides line up with TRBD2. The CDR3 contains 16 residues. CDR1 and CDR2 from the germline V gene are SGHVS and FNYEAQ. V lost 8 bases and J lost 4; bases outside the gene matches: 12. CDR3 protein: CASGSYSGGPSDTQYF. For the CDR3, the DNA is TGTGCCAGCGGCAGTTATAGCGGGGGGCCATCAGATACGCAGTATTTT.

V gene TRBV29-1 combines with J gene TRBJ1-1; 8 bases are shared with TRBD1. CDR1 SQVTM and CDR2 ANQGSEA come from the germline V gene. V lost 3 bases, J lost 3 bases, and 3 bases stayed unmatched. This CDR3 region has 13 residues. CDR3 residues: CSVDRTGYTEAFF. CDR3 coding DNA: TGCAGCGTTGATCGGACAGGGTACACTGAAGCTTTCTTT.

The table lists this clone with a few counts. The rearrangement links TRBV6-5 to TRBJ2-1, with 9 bases identical to TRBD2. The CDR3 extends over 15 amino acids. With 6 bases clipped from V and 9 bases from J, the junction kept 12 bases outside the gene matches. The germline V gene encodes CDR1 MNHEY and CDR2 SVGAGI. The DNA for the CDR3 is TGTGCCAGCAGCCACGAAGCGGGGGGAATACGTGAGCAGTTCTTC. Protein product: CASSHEAGGIREQFF.

This sequence joins TRBV9 and TRBJ1-5; no firm D call. V gave up 7 bases and J gave up 1 base, with 12 bases separating them. Germline V gene data show CDR1 as SGDLS and CDR2 as YYNGEE. The length of the CDR3 is 14 residues. The DNA for the CDR3 is TGTGCCAGCGCTGCTTCTAACAGCAATCAGCCCCAGCATTTT. Translation gives CASAASNSNQPQHF.

With respect to this clone: The same CDR3 also results from other DNA sequences found in this sample. This rearrangement joins TRBV18 to TRBJ1-5, with D hard to call. Germline values: CDR1 KGHSH, CDR2 LQKENI. The CDR3 length is 14 residues. The germline V and J ends were trimmed by 2 bases and 4 bases, with 9 bases remaining between them. The CDR3 DNA sequence: TGTGCCAGCTCACCATCGGCAGGAAATCAGCCCCAGCATTTT. Protein product: CASSPSAGNQPQHF. The full variable domain, completed using reference TRBV18 and TRBJ1-5, is NAGVMQNPRHLVRRRGQEARLRCSPMKGHSHVYWYRQLPEEGLKFMVYLQKENIIDESGMPKERFSAEFPKEGPSILRIQQVVRGDSAAYFCASSPSAGNQPQHFGDGTRLSIL.

J is TRBJ2-1 and V is TRBV29-1; 11 positions match TRBD2. With 2 bases clipped from V and 8 bases from J, the junction kept 11 bases outside the gene matches. The germline V gene encodes CDR1 SQVTM and CDR2 ANQGSEA. The length of the CDR3 is 16 residues. The CDR3 region has the DNA TGCAGCGTTGAACTATCCGGGACTAGCGGTCTCCATGAGCAGTTCTTC. Translated: CSVELSGTSGLHEQFF.

The J gene is TRBJ1-1, the V gene TRBV10-3; maybe TRBD1 (5 bases). Germline V gene sequence: CDR1 ENHRY, CDR2 SYGVKD. This CDR3 has 15 amino acids. Trimming shortened V by 0 bases and J by 4 bases, and 12 bases separated the two germline ends. For the CDR3, the DNA is TGTGCCATCAGTGAGTCGGCCGGGACGAGCACTGAAGCTTTCTTT. This sequence encodes CAISESAGTSTEAFF.

V gene TRBV24-1 combines with J gene TRBJ1-2; D might be TRBD1 (5 bases). Germline lookup yields CDR1 KGHDR and CDR2 SFDVKD. The CDR3 loop spans 16 amino acids. Trimming took off 5 bases at V and 3 bases at J, with 18 bases between the two ends. CDR3 residues: CATSGNRGDGDYGYTF. The CDR3 nucleotides are TGTGCCACCAGTGGTAATAGAGGGGACGGCGACTATGGCTACACCTTC.

This rearrangement joins TRBV3-1 (or the pseudogene TRBV3-2) to TRBJ1-1, with D tentatively TRBD1 (5 bases). Trimming stripped 7 bases from V and 4 bases from J, with 10 bases between. Germline values: CDR1 LGHDT, CDR2 YNNKEL (reference sequence). The CDR3 contains 12 residues. Here the CDR3 DNA reads TGTGCCAGCACCCAGGGTCGCACTGAAGCTTTCTTT. The encoded protein is CASTQGRTEAFF.

This chain uses TRBV11-2 with TRBJ1-4, with 7 bases identical to TRBD1. The V gene's germline CDR1 is SGHAT and CDR2 FQNNGV. The V and J ends lost 5 bases and 6 bases, in that order; junction bases with no gene match: 6. This CDR3 has 14 residues. The CDR3 bases are TGTGCCAGCAGCCCGTTTCAGGGGGATGAAAAACTGTTTTTT. Translating gives CASSPFQGDEKLFF.

The gene calls are TRBV5-5 and TRBJ1-1; possible D gene TRBD1, 6 bases. V was clipped by 2 bases and J by 0 bases, with 17 bases between them. The CDR3 consists of 17 residues. Germline CDR1 and CDR2: SGHKS and YYEKEE (reference sequence). CDR3: CASSFPLGGRLNTEAFF. The CDR3, as DNA: TGTGCCAGCAGCTTCCCCCTAGGGGGTCGGTTGAACACTGAAGCTTTCTTT.

The rearrangement uses TRBV6-4 and TRBJ1-1, with D possibly matching TRBD1 (6 bases). The germline gives CDR1 MRHNA, CDR2 SNTAGT. The CDR3 spans 14 residues. Trimming left V 5 bases short and J 3 bases short, with 13 bases between. As DNA, the CDR3 is TGTGCCAGCAGTCCTAGGGGGGGGGACACTGAAGCTTTCTTT. It yields the protein CASSPRGGDTEAFF.

This clone was detected once. The chain combines TRBV5-1 with TRBJ1-3; D gene ambiguous. The CDR3 is 14 amino acids. Germline CDR1 reads SGHRS; CDR2 reads YFSETQ. The ends were cut back, 6 bases at V and 1 base at J, with 11 bases in the middle. CDR3 residues: CASKMVGSGNTIYF. As DNA, the CDR3 is TGCGCCAGCAAGATGGTGGGGTCTGGAAACACCATATATTTT.

CDR3 sequence: CAISDRGNYGYTF. The CDR3 DNA follows: TGTGCCATCAGTGACAGGGGTAACTATGGCTACACCTTC. The chain carries TRBV10-3 and TRBJ1-2; the D gene is possibly TRBD1 (6 bases). Germline V CDR1 and CDR2: ENHRY, SYGVKD. Trimming shortened V by 3 bases and J by 1 base, and 6 bases separated the two germline ends. There are 13 residues in the CDR3.